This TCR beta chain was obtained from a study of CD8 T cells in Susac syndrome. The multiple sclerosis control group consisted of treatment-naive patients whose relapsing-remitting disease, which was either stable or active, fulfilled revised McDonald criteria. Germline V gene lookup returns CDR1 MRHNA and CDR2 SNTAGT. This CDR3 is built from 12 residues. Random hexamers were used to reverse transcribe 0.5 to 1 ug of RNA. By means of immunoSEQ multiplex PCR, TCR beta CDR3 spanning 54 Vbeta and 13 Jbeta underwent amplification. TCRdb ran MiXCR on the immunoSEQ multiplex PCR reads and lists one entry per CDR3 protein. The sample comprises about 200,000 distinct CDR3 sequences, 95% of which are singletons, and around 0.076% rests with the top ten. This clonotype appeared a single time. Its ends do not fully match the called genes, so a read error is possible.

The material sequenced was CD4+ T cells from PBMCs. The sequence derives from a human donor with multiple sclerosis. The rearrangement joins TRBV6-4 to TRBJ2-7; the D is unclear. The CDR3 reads CASSDVGGEQYF. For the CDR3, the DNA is TGTGCCAGCAGTGACGTTGGTGGCGAGCAGTATTTC.